The sequence of this T cell receptor beta chain was determined in a study of cytomegalovirus exposure and HLA in healthy donors. The CDR3 spans 16 residues. Germline V gene sequence: CDR1 SGHRS, CDR2 YFSETQ. V dropped 3 bases and J dropped 5 bases, with 20 bases sitting between them. Primers included in the PCR were 60 Vbeta and 13 Jbeta primers. Sequencing was performed with immunoSEQ multiplex PCR; in TCRdb, only in-frame clones are kept and a portion is missing. The table shows 95,000 to 150,000 clones, with around 60% occurring only once. This chain uses TRBV5-1 with TRBJ1-2; tentatively, D is TRBD1 (6 bases). The sample was PBMCs. The receptor comes from a man aged 40-49 years in good health and CMV-seropositive. CDR3 coding DNA: TGCGCCAGCAGCTGGGGGACCGTTGGGGGCCCATATGGCTACACCTTC. Protein sequence: CASSWGTVGGPYGYTF. Together with reference TRBV5-1 and TRBJ1-2, the CDR3 gives the full variable domain: KAGVTQTPRYLIKTRGQQVTLSCSPISGHRSVSWYQQTPGQGLQFLFEYFSETQRNKGNFPGRFSGRQFSNSRSEMNVSTLELGDSALYLCASSWGTVGGPYGYTFGSGTRLTVV.